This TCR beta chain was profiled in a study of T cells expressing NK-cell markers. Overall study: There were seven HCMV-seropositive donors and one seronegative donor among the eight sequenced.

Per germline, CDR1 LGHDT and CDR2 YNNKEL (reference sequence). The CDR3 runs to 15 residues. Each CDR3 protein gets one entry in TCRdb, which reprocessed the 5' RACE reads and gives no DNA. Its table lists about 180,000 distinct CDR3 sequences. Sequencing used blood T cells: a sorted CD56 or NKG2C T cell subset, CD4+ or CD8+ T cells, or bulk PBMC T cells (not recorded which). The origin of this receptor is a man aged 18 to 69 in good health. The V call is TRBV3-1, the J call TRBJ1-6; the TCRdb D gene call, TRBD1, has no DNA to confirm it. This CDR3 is CASSQHRVGDSPLHF.